One and the same sample provided the 27 T cell receptor beta chains below, sequenced in a study of OX40 agonist ivuxolimab in advanced cancers. Assay used: immunoSEQ multiplex PCR; TCRdb lists only in-frame clones, some missing. This sample has more than 60,000 clones, with approximately 86% found just once. Specimen: CD4+ or CD8+ T cells sorted from blood, collected in a trial of the OX40 agonist ivuxolimab. These receptors were collected from an adult with an advanced solid tumor such as melanoma, head and neck, liver or kidney cancer.

The chain employs TRBV19 and TRBJ2-1; D is ambiguous. The V end was cut by 5 bases, the J end by 0 bases, with 14 bases between. The CDR3 contains 16 residues. CDR1 LNHDA and CDR2 SQIVND come from the germline V gene (reference sequence). The CDR3 bases are TGTGCCAGTAGTCTTCATGGGGATAGCTCCTACAATGAGCAGTTCTTC. This translates into CASSLHGDSSYNEQFF. Based on the CDR3 plus reference TRBV19 and TRBJ2-1, the full variable domain is DGGITQSPKYLFRKEGQNVTLSCEQNLNHDAMYWYRQDPGQGLRLIYYSQIVNDFQKGDIAEGYSVSREKKESFPLTVTSAQKNPTAFYLCASSLHGDSSYNEQFFGPGTRLTVL.

J is TRBJ2-5 and V is TRBV6-6; 9 bases are shared with TRBD2. This CDR3 comprises 13 residues. V lost 8 bases, J lost 3 bases, and 4 bases stayed unmatched. Germline assignment: CDR1 MNHNY and CDR2 SVGAGI (reference sequence). The CDR3 sequence: CASRRLAEETQYF. Written as DNA, the CDR3 is TGTGCCAGCCGGAGACTAGCGGAAGAGACCCAGTACTTC.

The table lists this clone with a few counts. The V and J genes are TRBV7-2 and TRBJ1-5; possibly TRBD1 for D (5 bases). Germline-derived CDR1 and CDR2 are SGHTA and FQGNSA. The V end lost 3 bases, the J end lost 9 bases, and 12 bases lay between the germline ends. The CDR3 runs 13 residues. CDR3 protein: CASSFSDRRPQHF. Written as DNA, the CDR3 is TGTGCCAGCAGCTTCTCCGACAGAAGGCCCCAGCATTTT.

This rearrangement joins TRBV6-1 to TRBJ2-2, with TRBD2 matching 11 bases. The CDR3 runs to 15 residues. J lost 7 bases, V lost 8 bases, and 9 bases had no gene match. Germline CDR1 reads MNHNS; CDR2 reads SASEGT. The CDR3 protein is CASLLSGRADGELFF. The CDR3 DNA sequence: TGTGCCAGCCTACTTAGCGGGAGGGCCGACGGGGAGCTGTTTTTT.

The chain carries TRBV4-1 and TRBJ2-4; D could derive from TRBD1 or TRBD2 (5 bases each). Trimming removed 0 bases at V and 8 bases at J, with 17 bases between. CDR1 is MGHRA and CDR2 is YSYEKL in the germline V gene. The CDR3 extends over 16 amino acids. CDR3 sequence reads: CASSQDRGRVLDIQYF. For the CDR3, the DNA is TGCGCCAGCAGCCAAGATCGGGGCAGGGTCTTGGACATTCAGTACTTC.

V gene TRBV7-8 combines with J gene TRBJ2-2; 8 bases line up with TRBD1. Germline CDR1 is SGHVS and CDR2 is FQNEAQ. With V trimmed by 2 bases and J by 3 bases, 5 bases remained unmatched. The CDR3 is 16 residues long. CDR3 residues: CASSLLDRDHTGELFF. Here the CDR3 DNA reads TGTGCCAGCAGCTTACTGGACAGGGACCACACCGGGGAGCTGTTTTTT.

The rearrangement uses TRBV7-9 and TRBJ2-1; D is possibly TRBD1 or TRBD2 (6 bases each). Germline-derived CDR1 and CDR2 are SEHNR and FQNEAQ (reference sequence). With 1 base removed from V and 10 bases from J, the gap between germline ends came to 14 bases. The CDR3 length is 14 residues. The CDR3 is CASSLEGRGTEQFF. The CDR3 coding sequence is TGTGCCAGCAGCTTAGAGGGCCGCGGGACAGAGCAGTTCTTC.

The chain employs TRBV4-3 and TRBJ1-2, with 8 bases matching TRBD1. Germline CDR1 LGHNA, CDR2 YSLEER. CDR3 size: 15 residues. After removal of 4 bases from V and 4 bases from J, the junction contained 8 bases not matched to a gene. CDR3 coding DNA: TGCGCCAGCAGCCCCTTCATACAGGGGGGCTATGGCTACACCTTC. This sequence encodes CASSPFIQGGYGYTF.

This chain links TRBV7-9 with TRBJ1-1, with D perhaps TRBD1 (5 bases). V lost 1 base and J 4 bases, leaving 13 bases between the germline ends. Germline CDR1 reads SEHNR; CDR2 reads FQNEAQ (reference sequence). The CDR3 sequence is 15 residues long. In DNA form, the CDR3 reads TGTGCCAGCAGCTTAGACAGGTTCGGAGTCACTGAAGCTTTCTTT. Translation: CASSLDRFGVTEAFF.

The gene calls are TRBV4-1 and TRBJ2-5, with 14 bases lining up with TRBD2. Germline CDR1 is MGHRA and CDR2 is YSYEKL. The V gene end was trimmed by 4 bases and the J gene end by 2 bases; junction bases not matched to a gene: 6. The CDR3 contains 17 residues. CDR3 loop: CASSRGLAGGAQETQYF. The CDR3 region has the DNA TGCGCCAGCAGCCGAGGACTAGCGGGGGGTGCACAAGAGACCCAGTACTTC.

The CDR3 is CASSTTQGAGDYGYTF. As DNA, the CDR3 is TGTGCCAGCAGTACTACACAGGGGGCGGGTGACTATGGCTACACCTTC. The V gene is TRBV2, the J gene TRBJ1-2; 9 positions match TRBD1. Germline-derived CDR1 and CDR2 are SNHLY and FYNNEI. The length of the CDR3 is 16 residues. Germline trimming cut 5 bases from V and 3 bases from J; bases unmatched to any gene: 10.

The genes are TRBV5-4 and TRBJ1-2; TRBD1 is a possible D gene (6 bases). Germline V gene data show CDR1 as SGHNT and CDR2 as YYREEE (reference sequence). This CDR3 has 15 amino acids. Trimming left V 4 bases short and J 3 bases short, with 16 bases between. The CDR3 DNA reads as TGTGCCAGCAGCCCGGATTGGGGGCGAGACTATGGCTACACCTTC. Protein sequence: CASSPDWGRDYGYTF.

The chain carries TRBV11-2 and TRBJ2-7; 10 nucleotides agree with TRBD1. Germline assignment: CDR1 SGHAT and CDR2 FQNNGV. The CDR3 sequence is 14 residues long. V gave up 4 bases and J gave up 9 bases; unmatched junction bases: 9. The CDR3 is CASSYGTGEVGQYF. Written as DNA, the CDR3 is TGTGCCAGCAGCTACGGGACAGGGGAAGTGGGGCAGTACTTC.

V gene TRBV5-1 combines with J gene TRBJ2-3; D remains ambiguous. This CDR3 comprises 16 residues. Germline CDR1 is SGHRS and CDR2 is YFSETQ. V was shortened by 3 bases and J by 6 bases, with 20 bases between the two germline ends. CDR3 in amino acids: CASSSRAPRVGDTQYF. The CDR3 bases are TGCGCCAGCAGCTCCCGGGCCCCAAGGGTGGGGGATACGCAGTATTTT.

The J gene is TRBJ2-2, the V gene TRBV25-1; D is perhaps TRBD2 (6 bases). CDR1 MGHDK and CDR2 SYGVNS come from the germline V gene. The ends were cut back, 3 bases at V and 3 bases at J, with 11 bases in the middle. This CDR3 is 15 amino acids long. This CDR3 is CASSDPGLHTGELFF. The DNA for the CDR3 is TGTGCCAGCAGTGACCCGGGACTTCACACCGGGGAGCTGTTTTTT.

The chain has TRBV5-4 and TRBJ2-3; D is unclear. V lost 4 bases to trimming and J lost 1 base, with 4 bases between them. The germline CDR1 and CDR2 sequences are SGHNT and YYREEE (reference sequence). This CDR3 comprises 12 residues. CDR3 DNA sequence: TGTGCCAGCAGCGGAGGCACAGATACGCAGTATTTT. This codes for CASSGGTDTQYF.

V and J are TRBV7-3 and TRBJ2-1, with D perhaps matching TRBD1 (5 bases). V shed 5 bases and J shed 4 bases, with 12 bases lying between them. CDR1 SGHTA and CDR2 FQGTGA come from the germline V gene. The CDR3 spans 14 residues. This CDR3 is CASSPRGAYNEQFF. The DNA of the CDR3 is TGTGCCAGCAGCCCGCGTGGGGCTTACAATGAGCAGTTCTTC.

The chain recombines TRBV19 with TRBJ1-1, with 8 bases matching TRBD1. Germline V gene data show CDR1 as LNHDA and CDR2 as SQIVND (reference sequence). J lost 5 bases, V lost 3 bases, and 5 bases had no gene match. CDR3 length: 14 residues. The CDR3 bases are TGTGCCAGTAGTATCAGTACAGGGGGGACTGAAGCTTTCTTT. Residues: CASSISTGGTEAFF.

The chain couples TRBV11-2 to TRBJ2-5, with D tentatively TRBD2 (7 bases). The CDR3 runs to 14 residues. The germline CDR1 and CDR2 sequences are SGHAT and FQNNGV. Trimming removed 0 bases at V and 5 bases at J, with 10 bases between. This CDR3 is CASSLEGGGETQYF. In nucleotides, the CDR3 is TGTGCCAGCAGCTTAGAAGGGGGGGGCGAGACCCAGTACTTC.

The chain has TRBV5-1 and TRBJ1-5; D gene uncertain. In germline, CDR1 is SGHRS, CDR2 YFSETQ. The CDR3 is 14 residues long. Trimming cost V 0 bases and J 3 bases, with 7 bases left between them. CDR3 region: CASSLGGHNQPQHF. The CDR3 DNA reads as TGCGCCAGCAGCTTGGGGGGTCACAATCAGCCCCAGCATTTT.

This clone has a handful of counts. The chain has TRBV11-1 and TRBJ1-1; D gene uncertain. The CDR3 is 13 residues long. The germline V gene has CDR1 SGHAT and CDR2 FQDESV (reference sequence). V lost 8 bases and J 0 bases, leaving 10 bases between the germline ends. The CDR3 nucleotides are TGTGCCAGCCGTCGGGCCATGAACACTGAAGCTTTCTTT. It codes for CASRRAMNTEAFF.

This chain links TRBV19 with TRBJ1-2; D is possibly TRBD1 (6 bases). This CDR3 has 13 amino acids. Germline lookup yields CDR1 LNHDA and CDR2 SQIVND (reference sequence). Trimming shortened V by 4 bases and J by 4 bases, and 10 bases separated the two germline ends. CDR3 amino acids: CASSTGQLYGYTF. As DNA, the CDR3 is TGTGCCAGTAGTACAGGACAGCTCTATGGCTACACCTTC.

The chain couples TRBV2 to TRBJ2-7; D gene unclear. The V end lost 2 bases, the J end lost 7 bases, and 9 bases lay between the germline ends. This CDR3 region has 12 residues. Germline CDR1 SNHLY, CDR2 FYNNEI. The CDR3 spells CASSESQREQYF. Written as DNA, the CDR3 is TGTGCCAGCAGTGAATCTCAGAGAGAGCAGTACTTC.

This chain joins TRBV7-9 and TRBJ2-2, with TRBD1 matching 7 bases. With V trimmed by 3 bases and J by 3 bases, 4 bases remained unmatched. This CDR3 contains 15 residues. Germline V gene sequence: CDR1 SEHNR, CDR2 FQNEAQ (reference sequence). The CDR3 sequence is CASSFTQGHTGELFF. The CDR3 region has the DNA TGTGCCAGCAGCTTCACACAGGGGCACACCGGGGAGCTGTTTTTT.

V gene TRBV5-6 combines with J gene TRBJ2-7; no clear D. V was shortened by 4 bases and J by 2 bases, with 10 bases between the two germline ends. There are 13 residues in the CDR3. Germline assignment: CDR1 SGHDT and CDR2 YYEEEE. The CDR3 sequence is CASSGQVTYEQYF. In DNA form, the CDR3 reads TGTGCCAGCAGCGGGCAGGTAACCTACGAGCAGTACTTC.

This chain links TRBV7-7 with TRBJ2-3, with 10 nucleotides matching TRBD1. In germline, CDR1 is SSHAT, CDR2 FNYEAQ (reference sequence). This CDR3 is 14 amino acids long. The V and J ends lost 5 bases and 5 bases, in that order; junction bases with no gene match: 4. CDR3 amino acids: CASSLGQGGDTQYF. CDR3 coding DNA: TGTGCCAGCAGCCTTGGACAGGGGGGAGATACGCAGTATTTT.

The rearrangement joins TRBV19 to TRBJ1-2, with D unclear. The V gene lost 2 bases and the J gene lost 2 bases, with 15 bases spanning the gap. The CDR3 sequence is 16 residues long. Germline CDR1 reads LNHDA; CDR2 reads SQIVND (reference sequence). The CDR3 is CASSISDFHQNYGYTF. In DNA form, the CDR3 reads TGTGCCAGTAGTATATCGGATTTCCACCAGAACTATGGCTACACCTTC.